The clone carrying this T cell receptor beta chain was counted at least ten times. Its antigen is still unknown. Amplified TCR beta CDR3 regions came from RNA transcripts. RT-PCR in the first round (using the HTBI primer set) targeted the TCR CDR3. TCRdb re-called the multiplex PCR reads with MiXCR, one entry per CDR3 protein. The sample comprises 600,000 to 700,000 distinct CDR3 sequences, 14% to 15% of which are singletons, and about 4.5% rests with the top ten. The sample belongs to a study of T cells in Graves' hyperthyroidism and ophthalmopathy. Findings of the study overall: Appearing also in blood were most of the thyroid clonotypes expanded above 0.001.

Patients affected by ophthalmopathy presented a Clinical Activity Score of at least 3, a NOSPECS grade of at least 4, and disease duration below 3 months. Uncontrolled infection, other autoimmune disease, pregnancy or lactation led to exclusion. Germline V lookup: CDR1 MNHEY, CDR2 SMNVEV (reference sequence). The CDR3 extends over 14 amino acids. Trimming took 0 bases from V and 5 from J; bases not matched to a gene: 3. V and J are TRBV27 and TRBJ1-1, with 7 nucleotides matching TRBD1. Specimen: blood. This receptor was identified in a woman between 35 and 50 years old with Graves' ophthalmopathy. The CDR3 region has the DNA TGTGCCAGCAGTTTATCGACAGGGTATACTGAAGCTTTCTTT. Protein product: CASSLSTGYTEAFF.